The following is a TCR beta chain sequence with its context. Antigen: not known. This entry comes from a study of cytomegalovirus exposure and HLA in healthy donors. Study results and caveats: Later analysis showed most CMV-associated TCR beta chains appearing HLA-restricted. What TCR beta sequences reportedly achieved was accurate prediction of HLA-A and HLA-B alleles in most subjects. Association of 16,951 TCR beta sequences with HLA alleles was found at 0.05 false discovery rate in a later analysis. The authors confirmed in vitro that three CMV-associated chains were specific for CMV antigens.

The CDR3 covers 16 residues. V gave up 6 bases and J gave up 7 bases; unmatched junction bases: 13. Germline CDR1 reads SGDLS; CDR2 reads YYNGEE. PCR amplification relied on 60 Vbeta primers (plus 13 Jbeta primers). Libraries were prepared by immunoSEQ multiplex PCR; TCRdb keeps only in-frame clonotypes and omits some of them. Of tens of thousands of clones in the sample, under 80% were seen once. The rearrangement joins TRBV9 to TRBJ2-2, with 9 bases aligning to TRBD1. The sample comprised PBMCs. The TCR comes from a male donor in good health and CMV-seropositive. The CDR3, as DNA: TGTGCCAGCACGGTCGAGCAACAGGGGGCTCACGGGGAGCTGTTTTTT. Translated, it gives CASTVEQQGAHGELFF.